Listed below are T cell receptor beta chains from one sample, sequenced in a study of T-cell reconstitution after alpha-beta-depleted transplantation in children. TCRdb reprocessed the PCR reads via MiXCR and lists one record per CDR3 protein. The sample lists about 580,000 distinct CDR3 sequences; 20% to 25% were seen once. The sequenced sample was PBMCs, mostly from graft donor cells, obtained 360 days after TCRalphabeta/CD19-depleted stem cell transplant. The receptors originated from a boy in the first two years of life who had a stem cell transplant for acute myeloid leukemia, so the T cells may come from the graft donor. Both conserved end residues are trimmed from each CDR3.

V,J,CDR3
TRBV20-1,TRBJ2-1,SARGGRGGPYHEQF
TRBV6-5,TRBJ2-3,ASRYDRSSTDTQY
TRBV15,TRBJ2-6,ATSRAGRSSGANVLT
TRBV20-1,TRBJ2-7,SARGTGVHEQY
TRBV5-6,TRBJ1-1,ASSFDVGTEAF
TRBV20-1,TRBJ1-2,SANRGINYGYT
TRBV12-3/TRBV12-4,TRBJ1-1,ASSLDRGTGTEAF
TRBV7-8,TRBJ2-1,ASSSPRDGEQF
TRBV7-3,TRBJ2-3,ASSPDRVTDTQY
TRBV20-1,TRBJ2-1,SARGAGVNEQF
TRBV7-3,TRBJ2-1,ASSLTGTSVSNEQF
TRBV28,TRBJ2-5,ASSFQFWEKGTQY
TRBV29-1,TRBJ2-7,SVVYSQSYEQY
TRBV5-1,TRBJ2-1,ASSDLTGGSYNEQF
TRBV7-2,TRBJ2-5,ASSPPRVRERETQY
TRBV25-1,TRBJ2-1,ASSEGRGISYNEQF
TRBV10-1,TRBJ1-1,ASSDGIANTEAF
TRBV12-3/TRBV12-4,TRBJ2-2,ASSPGQGNTGELF
TRBV4-1,TRBJ2-6,ASRGYGANVLT
TRBV6-1,TRBJ2-3,ASSRTGTGTDTQY
TRBV7-2,TRBJ2-7,ASSLGDSLSYEQY
TRBV29-1,TRBJ2-3,SVEDWTESTDTQY
TRBV4-2,TRBJ1-1,ASSRVNRVGYTEAF
TRBV6-5,TRBJ2-7,ASTQGLAPYYEQY
TRBV7-3,TRBJ2-6,ASSFRKGLGSGANVLT
TRBV20-1,TRBJ1-5,SARQGANQPQH
TRBV10-3,TRBJ2-7,AISGDRGRIYEQY
TRBV12-3/TRBV12-4,TRBJ2-7,ASSLGSRGQAGKYEQY
TRBV20-1,TRBJ2-3,SAFVLPGLAADTQY
TRBV19,TRBJ1-1,ASNGGETRMNTEAF
TRBV10-3,TRBJ2-1,AISEMTAYNEQF
TRBV11-1,TRBJ2-6,ASSLNGVNVLT
TRBV20-1,TRBJ2-1,SARVGGGAPSNEQF
TRBV29-1,TRBJ2-3,SAERGLQNTQY
TRBV15,TRBJ2-2,ATSSRRQGGNTGELF
TRBV7-2,TRBJ2-7,ASSYSPDSYEQY
TRBV20-1,TRBJ1-5,SARDALSQH
TRBV29-1,TRBJ2-3,SGGSRSTDTQY
TRBV20-1,TRBJ1-5,SALFQGEDQPQH
TRBV12-3/TRBV12-4,TRBJ1-4,ASTRGPGEKLF
TRBV24-1,TRBJ2-3,ATSDPYTDTQY
TRBV20-1,TRBJ1-3,SARDTQRNTIY
TRBV7-2,TRBJ2-7,ASSFGTQAYEQY
TRBV14,TRBJ2-7,ASSQDTGSGNYEQY
TRBV12-3/TRBV12-4,TRBJ2-3,ASRTGGTSRLEAQY
TRBV10-3,TRBJ1-1,AIGTGGYGMNTEAF
TRBV30,TRBJ1-2,AGTGTVNGYT
TRBV5-1,TRBJ1-1,ASSWGLGVLDTEAF